Each of the 20 T cell receptor beta chains below was sequenced from the same sample in a study of cytomegalovirus exposure and HLA in healthy donors (dated by TCRdb to 2016 to 2017). Library preparation was by the immunoSEQ multiplex PCR assay. The multiplex PCR relied on a mix of 60 forward primers for TCR Vbeta segments and 13 reverse primers for TCR Jbeta segments. TCRdb took this table from immuneACCESS and kept in-frame rearrangements with V and J called. Such tables lack part of the clones; where checked against another copy, unresolved V genes explain under half of the gap, and the rest is unexplained. Across this sample there are 150,000 to 200,000 clones, with around 76% seen only once. In total, the top ten clones hold under 2.5% of the sample. The sequencing input was PBMCs. Receptor source: a woman in her twenties or thirties in good health and CMV-seropositive.

The chain combines TRBV27 with TRBJ1-1; no firm D call. Germline V lookup: CDR1 MNHEY, CDR2 SMNVEV (reference sequence). Trimming took off 3 bases at V and 0 bases at J, with 17 bases between the two ends. The CDR3 has 17 amino acids. As DNA, the CDR3 is TGTGCCAGCAGTTTTCATTTTTCGCCTACCATGAACACTGAAGCTTTCTTT. It yields the protein CASSFHFSPTMNTEAFF.

This clone was counted only a few times. J is TRBJ1-1 and V is TRBV6-1; the D is unclear. The CDR3 covers 16 residues. Looked up from germline, CDR1 is MNHNS and CDR2 is SASEGT. Trimming removed 3 bases at V and 0 bases at J, with 14 bases between. CDR3 DNA sequence: TGTGCCAGCAGTGATAGAGTCAGGAGGATGAACACTGAAGCTTTCTTT. Protein: CASSDRVRRMNTEAFF.

The CDR3 region is CSVEKGGEDIQYF. The CDR3 DNA is TGCAGCGTTGAAAAAGGCGGCGAAGACATTCAGTACTTC. The J gene is TRBJ2-4, the V gene TRBV29-1; D is unclear. Germline V gives CDR1 SQVTM, CDR2 ANQGSEA. The CDR3 is 13 residues long. V was clipped by 2 bases and J by 8 bases, with 13 bases between them.

The chain has TRBV7-2 and TRBJ2-7; 11 bases fit TRBD2. Losses at the gene ends were 1 base for V and 2 bases for J; bases not matched to a gene: 4. The CDR3 runs to 16 residues. Germline V CDR1 and CDR2: SGHTA, FQGNSA. The CDR3 reads CASSLEGLAGAYEQYF. CDR3 DNA sequence: TGTGCCAGCAGCTTAGAAGGACTAGCGGGTGCCTACGAGCAGTACTTC.

This clone was counted only a few times. CDR3 residues: CASGSDRPIYNEQFF. Here the CDR3 DNA reads TGTGCTAGTGGTTCAGACAGACCCATATACAATGAGCAGTTCTTC. This rearrangement joins TRBV12-5 to TRBJ2-1; perhaps TRBD1 as D (5 bases). The CDR3 has 15 amino acids. Germline CDR1 reads LGHNT; CDR2 reads FRNRAP. Trimming removed 4 bases from V and 4 bases from J, with 14 bases in between.

V is TRBV2 and J is TRBJ1-1; no definite D call. Trimming removed 8 bases at V and 4 bases at J, with 14 bases between. The CDR3 is 13 residues long. Germline CDR1 and CDR2: SNHLY and FYNNEI. CDR3 coding DNA: TGTGCCAGCGGAGAAGAATCGGGCACTGAAGCTTTCTTT. Amino acids: CASGEESGTEAFF.

This chain uses TRBV6-5 with TRBJ2-7, with D possibly TRBD1 on 6 matching bases. This CDR3 is 15 amino acids long. Germline V gene data show CDR1 as MNHEY and CDR2 as SVGAGI. V lost 3 bases and J 2 bases, leaving 14 bases between the germline ends. The CDR3, as DNA: TGTGCCAGCAGTTATTCCCGGGACAACGCCTACGAGCAGTACTTC. Its protein is CASSYSRDNAYEQYF.

The chain recombines TRBV5-1 with TRBJ2-5, with 8 positions matching TRBD1. After removal of 5 bases from V and 4 bases from J, the junction contained 10 bases not matched to a gene. The CDR3 length is 15 residues. Germline-derived CDR1 and CDR2 are SGHRS and YFSETQ. The CDR3 reads CASRGTGSEGETQYF. CDR3 DNA sequence: TGCGCCAGCAGGGGGACAGGCAGCGAGGGAGAGACCCAGTACTTC.

This chain uses TRBV5-6 with TRBJ1-2; TRBD1 might be the D (6 bases). This CDR3 has 17 amino acids. Germline V CDR1 and CDR2: SGHDT, YYEEEE. The ends were cut back, 2 bases at V and 4 bases at J, with 21 bases in the middle. CDR3 region: CASSLEVSQGSSYGYTF. CDR3 DNA sequence: TGTGCCAGCAGCTTAGAAGTATCGCAGGGGAGCAGCTATGGCTACACCTTC. The full variable domain, with the rest looked up from reference TRBV5-6 and TRBJ1-2, is DAGVTQSPTHLIKTRGQQVTLRCSPKSGHDTVSWYQQALGQGPQFIFQYYEEEERQRGNFPDRFSGHQFPNYSSELNVNALLLGDSALYLCASSLEVSQGSSYGYTFGSGTRLTVV.

The chain links TRBV28 to TRBJ2-5, with a weak D call TRBD2 (5 bases). V was clipped by 8 bases and J by 4 bases, with 17 bases between them. This CDR3 has 14 amino acids. In germline, CDR1 is MDHEN, CDR2 SYDVKM. This CDR3 is CASSSDSSGETQYF. CDR3 DNA sequence: TGTGCCAGCTCTTCGGACTCTAGTGGAGAGACCCAGTACTTC. Full variable domain (remainder filled in from reference TRBV28 and TRBJ2-5): DVKVTQSSRYLVKRTGEKVFLECVQDMDHENMFWYRQDPGLGLRLIYFSYDVKMKEKGDIPEGYSVSREKKERFSLILESASTNQTSMYLCASSSDSSGETQYFGPGTRLLVL.

CDR3 protein: CASSLPFPLAGFSYNEQFF. For the CDR3, the DNA is TGCGCCAGCAGCCTACCTTTTCCACTAGCGGGGTTCTCCTACAATGAGCAGTTCTTC. This rearrangement joins TRBV4-1 to TRBJ2-1; 10 bases match TRBD2. The CDR3 is made up of 19 amino acids. Trimming cost V 4 bases and J 0 bases; bases outside gene matches: 12. The germline gives CDR1 MGHRA, CDR2 YSYEKL.

There are a few counts of this clone. V is TRBV6-1 and J is TRBJ2-5; D is possibly TRBD2 (5 bases). Trimming removed 6 bases from V and 11 bases from J, with 19 bases in between. The CDR3 length is 13 residues. Germline-derived CDR1 and CDR2 are MNHNS and SASEGT. CDR3 nucleotides: TGTGCCAGCAGGGCAAATGGGAGCGGAGAGCAGTACTTC. Amino acids: CASRANGSGEQYF.

This chain uses TRBV10-3 with TRBJ1-2; D unclear. V dropped 2 bases and J dropped 0 bases, with 10 bases sitting between them. CDR3 length equals 15 residues. Germline assignment: CDR1 ENHRY and CDR2 SYGVKD. In DNA, the CDR3 is TGTGCCATCAGTGAGGAAGGGAGGCCTAACTATGGCTACACCTTC. It yields the protein CAISEEGRPNYGYTF.

This sequence joins TRBV7-2 and TRBJ1-1; perhaps TRBD1 as D (5 bases). Germline assignment: CDR1 SGHTA and CDR2 FQGNSA. This CDR3 is 17 amino acids long. V shed 4 bases and J shed 5 bases, with 23 bases lying between them. CDR3 bases: TGTGCCAGCAGCTCCCGCTTTGGGGCCAGGGTGGGAACTGAAGCTTTCTTT. Translated, it gives CASSSRFGARVGTEAFF.

V gene TRBV29-1 combines with J gene TRBJ2-1, with D perhaps matching TRBD1 (6 bases). From germline, CDR1 is SQVTM and CDR2 ANQGSEA. CDR3 length: 11 amino acids. Trimming took off 6 bases at V and 7 bases at J, with 10 bases between the two ends. CDR3 nucleotide sequence: TGCAGCGTAGGGGGTCGGAATGAGCAGTTCTTC. Protein sequence: CSVGGRNEQFF.

The V call is TRBV5-1, the J call TRBJ2-5; 7 bases agree with TRBD2. The germline V gene has CDR1 SGHRS and CDR2 YFSETQ. V lost 2 bases, J lost 5 bases, and 6 bases stayed unmatched. There are 14 residues in the CDR3. For the CDR3, the DNA is TGCGCCAGCAGCTTACCCCGGGGAGGGGAGACCCAGTACTTC. Translation: CASSLPRGGETQYF.

The chain carries TRBV10-2 and TRBJ2-1; 11 positions match TRBD2. CDR1 WSHSY and CDR2 SAAADI come from the germline V gene. CDR3 length: 15 amino acids. V lost 1 base and J lost 7; bases outside the gene matches: 3. CDR3 nucleotide sequence: TGCGCCAGCAGTGAGTTAGCGGGAGGGGGGAATGAGCAGTTCTTC. It codes for CASSELAGGGNEQFF.

This chain joins TRBV14 and TRBJ2-2; 7 bases fit TRBD1. The CDR3 spans 16 residues. Germline-derived CDR1 and CDR2 are SGHDN and FVKESK. With 2 bases clipped from V and 0 bases from J, the junction kept 3 bases outside the gene matches. The CDR3 is CASSQRGPTNTGELFF. The CDR3 nucleotides are TGTGCCAGCAGCCAAAGGGGGCCTACGAACACCGGGGAGCTGTTTTTT.

The chain uses TRBV6-5 and TRBJ1-1; D possibly corresponds to TRBD1 (6 bases). The CDR3 has 14 residues. The V end lost 2 bases, the J end lost 3 bases, and 10 bases lay between the germline ends. The germline V gene encodes CDR1 MNHEY and CDR2 SVGAGI. CDR3 in DNA: TGTGCCAGCAGTTACACACAGGGAGACACTGAAGCTTTCTTT. This codes for CASSYTQGDTEAFF.

The CDR3 here is CAISELSTSLAFF. CDR3 DNA: TGTGCCATCAGTGAGTTAAGTACGTCTTTGGCGTTCTTC. The V and J genes are TRBV10-3 and TRBJ2-1; D is undetermined. Per the germline V gene, CDR1 is ENHRY and CDR2 is SYGVKD. The CDR3 is 13 residues long. V was trimmed by 1 base and J by 15 bases, leaving 16 bases between them.